This T cell receptor (beta chain) was found in a study of shared clonotypes between healthy human individuals (dated by TCRdb to the early 2020s). As for the study more broadly: The cohort included a few men and a couple of women between 18 and 49 years of age. For each donor, CD4 naive and CD4 memory were each given three plates, CD8 naive was given two plates, and CD8 memory was given one plate. To estimate repertoire size and how much clonotype sharing occurs between individuals, the study deeply sequenced the blood TCR repertoires of roughly 5 healthy adults. To increase sequencing depth and limit assay-specific biases, TCR repertoire library preparation and sequencing were carried out by different laboratories using diverse techniques. Each donor's leukapheresis produced roughly between roughly 0.94 and 9.5 billion PBMCs.

Beyond this particular receptor, the publication reports: Compared with non-shared clonotypes, clonotypes shared by all four sorted-subset donors had higher generation probabilities. Across a few donors, about 5.2% of naive CD4, 3% to 3.5% of naive CD8, about 2% of memory CD4, and approximately 0.4% of memory CD8 clonotypes were shared. Rarefaction of sorted-subset datasets indicated incomplete sequencing despite the large sequencing depth. The small number of donors limited the genetic and exposure-history diversity represented. Only blood was sampled, and tissue TCR repertoires likely differ from those in blood. Estimated clonotype richness was generally larger for naive than for memory subsets. Based on pairwise subsampling, the degree of clonotype sharing among donors was expected to be affected by sequencing depth.

For the CD8 naive samples, CD45RO-negative cells were positively selected for CCR7, yielding a CD45RA+CCR7+ population from which TemRA cells were excluded. Healthy HIV-negative adults with no recently reported acute infections or vaccinations were included as donors. All donors were Caucasian adults living in Nashville, Tennessee, USA. Blood was obtained by leukapheresis, after which PBMCs were separated by Ficoll-Histopaque density gradient centrifugation and cryopreserved in liquid nitrogen vapor phase. Analytical flow cytometry was used to check the purity and quantity of each magnetically sorted T cell population. Genomic DNA was isolated from every sorted fraction and measured by UV absorbance on a Nanodrop 2000c. Using the deep immunoSEQ assay, TCR CDR3 regions were amplified from genomic DNA by multiplex PCR. Extracted genomic DNA from each cell subset was spread evenly across all wells of several immunoSEQ 96-well plates, with each plate serving as a replicate. For sorted subsets, 200 to 250 ng genomic DNA, equal to approximately 30,000 T cell genomes, was loaded into each replicate PCR. Purified libraries were measured with a Qubit 3.0 fluorometer, size-checked on a Bioanalyzer 2100, and measured again with the KAPA Library Quantification kit. Every immunoSEQ 96-well plate was sequenced on a separate single-read 150-cycle Illumina NextSeq 550 flow cell. In the authors' own workflow: Because the immunoSEQ output held only junctional sequences and lacked quality scores, the filtering could not match the filtering applied to full-length reads. Sequences were annotated with PyIR, a Python wrapper for IgBLAST v1.9, using IMGT germline references to assign V/J genes and CDR3. Reads were removed for weak V/J assignments (E-value above 1e-6), missing CDR3, stop codons, out-of-frame junctions, or ambiguous translated residues. A V3J clonotype was defined by an identical inferred V gene, J gene, and CDR3 amino acid sequence. Percentage overlap between repertoires was computed as shared unique clonotypes divided by the size of the smaller repertoire. Richness of each repertoire was evaluated using RTK rarefaction, the Chao1 estimator, and Recon v2.1 estimates of unobserved clonotypes. Generation probabilities for all TCRbeta clonotypes obtained by the gDNA method from a handful of donors were computed using OLGA. TCRdb obtained this table from immuneACCESS and retained in-frame rearrangements with V and J assigned. These tables miss some clones; where compared with another copy, unresolved V genes account for less than half of the shortfall, and the remainder is unexplained. Clonal size and the V and J genes are those of that table, whereas D and trimming came from the DNA. The sample profile shows nearly 2 million clones; less than 95% of them were found once. 1.2% of the sample is held by the ten biggest clonotypes.

A word on this clone: Its antigen remains undetermined. No much larger clonotype is one base removed from it; base qualities were not supplied.

The TCR originated in a man between 18 and 35 years old in good health. Specimen: naive CD8+ T cells sorted from blood. What this sample's cell subset or site label stands for: CD45RA+CCR7+.

DNA sequence: TGTGCCAGCACCTACAGGGACGGGAATTCACCCCTCCACTTT. Its protein reads: CASTYRDGNSPLHF. The chain was built from TRBV5-5 and TRBJ1-6; possibly the D gene is TRBD1, per 6 matching bases. V loses 6 bases, J loses 7 bases, and the germline ends lie 14 bases apart. The germline V gene (reference sequence) specifies SGHKS as CDR1 and YYEKEE as CDR2. From the cysteine up to the phenylalanine, the CDR3 has a length of 14 residues. Of all the DNA, just the CDR3 is kept, 42 bases in frame from base 1.